The 4 T cell receptor beta chains below come from one sample, sequenced in a study of blood T cell repertoires in COVID-19. Profiled with immunoSEQ multiplex PCR; TCRdb holds only in-frame clones, not every one. The table shows about 200,000 clones, with about 83% occurring only once. The sequenced sample consisted of peripheral blood. All receptors derive from a woman between 45 and 65 years old with acute or convalescent COVID-19.

The V and J genes are TRBV18 and TRBJ1-4; D is unclear. Germline-derived CDR1 and CDR2 are KGHSH and LQKENI. This CDR3 region has 14 residues. Deletions cut 3 bases from V and 3 bases from J, with 8 bases between. CDR3 bases: TGTGCCAGCTCACCGCTCGGGGCTAATGAAAAACTGTTTTTT. Residues: CASSPLGANEKLFF.

As to this clone: Mismatch with germline at one junction end may stem from a read error. CDR3: CASSDSSAGEHF. The CDR3 DNA reads as TGTGCCAGCAGTGACTCGTCGGCAGGGGAGCACTTC. This chain links TRBV6-4 with TRBJ2-5, with D maybe TRBD1 (6 bases). CDR1 and CDR2 (germline): MRHNA, SNTAGT. This CDR3 comprises 12 residues.

The chain employs TRBV19 and TRBJ2-1; D not resolved. CDR3 length: 14 amino acids. Germline assignment: CDR1 LNHDA and CDR2 SQIVND (reference sequence). V was pared by 5 bases and J by 6 bases, with 14 bases between. CDR3 in amino acids: CASSPSLLINEQFF. The CDR3 DNA is TGTGCCAGTAGTCCCTCACTACTTATCAATGAGCAGTTCTTC.

The V call is TRBV11-2, the J call TRBJ2-1; D is perhaps TRBD2 (5 bases). In germline, CDR1 is SGHAT, CDR2 FQNNGV. The CDR3 spans 14 residues. V lost 7 bases and J 4 bases, leaving 14 bases between the germline ends. CDR3 region: CASTTGISYNEQFF. The CDR3 DNA reads TGTGCCAGCACCACCGGGATCTCATACAATGAGCAGTTCTTC.